The next 23 T cell receptor beta chains were all read from a single sample in a study of human T cells and chemical hapten exposure. Noted time point: patch test 1, 2 weeks after DPC sensitization. As to treatment: therapeutic diphenylcyclopropenone sensitization with weekly scalp DPC. In TCRdb, the RACE reads were re-called with MiXCR into one record per CDR3 protein. There are approximately 400,000 distinct CDR3 sequences in the sample; approximately 5.1% occur only once, and 2% to 2.5% lies in the top ten. Material: whole blood, obtained in connection with sensitization to the hapten diphenylcyclopropenone (DPC). The receptors come from a woman aged 45-65 years with alopecia areata. Some clones in this sample may be carry-over from other donors' samples.

The rearrangement uses TRBV20-1 and TRBJ2-3; D ambiguous. The CDR3 loop spans 15 amino acids. Trimming pared 6 bases from V and 0 bases from J, leaving 16 bases between. Per the germline V gene, CDR1 is DFQATT and CDR2 is SNEGSKA (reference sequence). CDR3 in amino acids: CSAGKSQGSTDTQYF. The CDR3, as DNA: TGCAGTGCCGGTAAATCCCAAGGGAGCACAGATACGCAGTATTTT.

In this sample, this clonotype turned up many times. This rearrangement joins TRBV4-2 to TRBJ2-3; 11 bases fit TRBD2. CDR1 and CDR2 from the germline V gene are LGHNA and YNFKEQ. The CDR3 extends over 16 amino acids. V dropped 0 bases and J dropped 4; count of bases not matched to a gene: 3. The CDR3 DNA reads TGTGCCAGCAGCCAAGATGTAGCGGGAGGGTCAGATACGCAGTATTTT. This codes for CASSQDVAGGSDTQYF.

This clonotype was detected ten times or more. The gene calls are TRBV5-8 and TRBJ1-2; D is uncertain. The V end lost 0 bases, the J end lost 8 bases, and 17 bases lay between the germline ends. CDR3 length: 15 residues. The germline CDR1 and CDR2 sequences are SGHTS and YDEGEE. The CDR3 nucleotides read TGTGCCAGCAGCTTGGGGTCAGGCCGGATATTGGGCTACACCTTC. It encodes CASSLGSGRILGYTF.

This clonotype has ten or more counts. The chain recombines TRBV5-4 with TRBJ2-3; D is uncertain. The CDR3 sequence is 12 residues long. Per germline, CDR1 SGHNT and CDR2 YYREEE (reference sequence). V lost 0 bases and J lost 6, with 5 bases in between. The CDR3 DNA reads TGTGCCAGCAGCTTGGAATTGGATACGCAGTATTTT. Its translation is CASSLELDTQYF.

The genes are TRBV29-1 and TRBJ2-1; no definite D call. The CDR3 sequence is 11 residues long. V lost 7 bases to trimming and J lost 10 bases, with 14 bases between them. Germline V gives CDR1 SQVTM, CDR2 ANQGSEA. The CDR3: CSAHAAAEQFF. CDR3 DNA sequence: TGCAGCGCCCATGCAGCAGCCGAGCAGTTCTTC.

CDR3 amino acids: CASSQGVAGTGELFF. CDR3 DNA: TGCGCCAGCAGCCAAGGGGTAGCCGGCACCGGGGAGCTGTTTTTT. The chain links TRBV4-3 to TRBJ2-2; no clear D. The CDR3 runs to 15 residues. The V end lost 1 base, the J end lost 4 bases, and 10 bases lay between the germline ends. CDR1 is LGHNA, CDR2 YSLEER, per germline.

The V call is TRBV19, the J call TRBJ1-2, with D maybe TRBD1 (5 bases). CDR1 is LNHDA and CDR2 is SQIVND in the germline V gene (reference sequence). V dropped 7 bases and J dropped 5 bases, with 14 bases sitting between them. This CDR3 has 13 amino acids. CDR3 loop: CASTGGVPYGYTF. DNA of the CDR3: TGTGCCAGTACTGGGGGAGTCCCTTATGGCTACACCTTC. Complete variable domain (other parts from reference TRBV19 and TRBJ1-2): DGGITQSPKYLFRKEGQNVTLSCEQNLNHDAMYWYRQDPGQGLRLIYYSQIVNDFQKGDIAEGYSVSREKKESFPLTVTSAQKNPTAFYLCASTGGVPYGYTFGSGTRLTVV.

This clonotype has at least ten counts. In DNA form, the CDR3 reads TGCGCCAGCAGCCAAGTACAGGGACGGAATGAAAAACTGTTTTTT. Amino acid sequence: CASSQVQGRNEKLFF. J is TRBJ1-4 and V is TRBV4-1; maybe TRBD1 (6 bases). Trimming removed 1 base from V and 5 bases from J, with 11 bases in between. Looked up from germline, CDR1 is MGHRA and CDR2 is YSYEKL. The length of the CDR3 is 15 residues.

This clonotype was observed many times. The rearrangement uses TRBV5-1 and TRBJ2-7, with TRBD1 matching over 8 bases. Germline V lookup: CDR1 SGHRS, CDR2 YFSETQ. Trimming cost V 6 bases and J 6 bases; bases outside gene matches: 8. The CDR3 extends over 13 amino acids. CDR3 amino acids: CASTSGTGGEQYF. The CDR3 coding sequence is TGCGCCAGCACTTCCGGGACAGGCGGCGAGCAGTACTTC. Variable domain in full (rest from reference TRBV5-1 and TRBJ2-7): KAGVTQTPRYLIKTRGQQVTLSCSPISGHRSVSWYQQTPGQGLQFLFEYFSETQRNKGNFPGRFSGRQFSNSRSEMNVSTLELGDSALYLCASTSGTGGEQYFGPGTRLTVT.

A few counts support this clonotype. The chain couples TRBV21-1 to TRBJ2-1; the table's D call, TRBD1, has no DNA check behind it. TRBV21-1 is an annotated pseudogene. The CDR3 runs to 18 residues. The CDR3 region is CASSPPGCRADTYNEQFF. DNA for the CDR3: TGTGCCAGCAGCCCCCCTGGTTGCCGGGCGGACACCTACAATGAGCAGTTCTTC.

V gene TRBV27 combines with J gene TRBJ2-1; 12 bases are shared with TRBD2. This CDR3 spans 14 amino acids. Germline V lookup: CDR1 MNHEY, CDR2 SMNVEV (reference sequence). Trimming removed 4 bases from V and 7 bases from J; junction bases left unmatched: 2. The CDR3 coding sequence is TGTGCCAGCAGTTCTAGCGGGGGGGGAAATGAGCAGTTCTTC. Protein sequence: CASSSSGGGNEQFF.

This clonotype occurred many times. The chain is built from TRBV25-1 and TRBJ1-1; possibly TRBD1 for D (6 bases). From germline, CDR1 is MGHDK and CDR2 SYGVNS. V lost 7 bases to trimming and J lost 7 bases, with 10 bases between them. The CDR3 covers 11 residues. The CDR3 region is CASTGQNEAFF. DNA of the CDR3: TGTGCCAGCACTGGACAGAATGAAGCTTTCTTT. The full variable domain, rest sourced from reference TRBV25-1 and TRBJ1-1, is EADIYQTPRYLVIGTGKKITLECSQTMGHDKMYWYQQDPGMELHLIHYSYGVNSTEKGDLSSESTVSRIRTEHFPLTLESARPSHTSQYLCASTGQNEAFFGQGTRLTVV.

The chain combines TRBV29-1 with TRBJ2-7; 9 bases agree with TRBD2. The CDR3 spans 13 residues. Germline-derived CDR1 and CDR2 are SQVTM and ANQGSEA. Trimming cost V 4 bases and J 2 bases; bases outside gene matches: 3. The CDR3 DNA sequence: TGCAGCGTTGTAGCGGGAGTCGCCTACGAGCAGTACTTC. This gives the protein CSVVAGVAYEQYF.

The chain combines TRBV19 with TRBJ2-7; TRBD1 matches at 10 bases. This CDR3 region has 14 residues. Germline values: CDR1 LNHDA, CDR2 SQIVND (reference sequence). V gave up 3 bases and J gave up 2 bases; unmatched junction bases: 1. The CDR3 nucleotides are TGTGCCAGTAGTATTGGGACAGGGGCCTACGAGCAGTACTTC. It translates to CASSIGTGAYEQYF.

V usage is TRBV5-1 and J usage is TRBJ2-7; D gene ambiguous. The CDR3 extends over 15 amino acids. Germline V gene lookup returns CDR1 SGHRS and CDR2 YFSETQ. Trimming shortened V by 2 bases and J by 2 bases, and 14 bases separated the two germline ends. Here the CDR3 DNA reads TGCGCCAGCAGCTTAAGTAACTCGGGCCCCTACGAGCAGTACTTC. It encodes CASSLSNSGPYEQYF.

This clonotype was seen a few times. The chain carries TRBV15 and TRBJ1-1, with a possible D match to TRBD1 (5 bases). The V gene lost 1 base and the J gene lost 0 bases, with 12 bases spanning the gap. The CDR3 is 16 amino acids. Germline V lookup: CDR1 LNHNV, CDR2 YYDKDF (reference sequence). The DNA for the CDR3 is TGTGCCACCAGCAGAGGAGCAGGGTTGGTGAACACTGAAGCTTTCTTT. Translated: CATSRGAGLVNTEAFF.

This clonotype was counted a few times. V usage is TRBV28 and J usage is TRBJ2-1, with TRBD2 matching over 8 bases. Germline CDR1 and CDR2: MDHEN and SYDVKM. The length of the CDR3 is 14 residues. V lost 5 bases and J lost 5; bases outside the gene matches: 5. In DNA, the CDR3 is TGTGCCAGCAGTCCTCTAGCGGGCGACAATGAGCAGTTCTTC. It encodes CASSPLAGDNEQFF. The full variable domain, its missing parts supplied by reference TRBV28 and TRBJ2-1, is DVKVTQSSRYLVKRTGEKVFLECVQDMDHENMFWYRQDPGLGLRLIYFSYDVKMKEKGDIPEGYSVSREKKERFSLILESASTNQTSMYLCASSPLAGDNEQFFGPGTRLTVL.

There are many counts of this clonotype. The chain couples TRBV10-3 to TRBJ2-6, with TRBD1 as a possible D gene (5 bases). Trimming cost V 4 bases and J 1 base, with 11 bases left between them. Germline loops: CDR1 ENHRY, CDR2 SYGVKD. The CDR3 is made up of 16 amino acids. In DNA form, the CDR3 reads TGTGCCATCAGTGGGGGCGCGGTATCTGGGGCCAACGTCCTGACTTTC. Translating it yields CAISGGAVSGANVLTF.

This clonotype was seen at least ten times. This chain joins TRBV7-2 and TRBJ1-1, with D hard to call. The CDR3 length is 13 residues. V was cut by 2 bases and J by 2 bases, with 6 bases left in between. Germline-derived CDR1 and CDR2 are SGHTA and FQGNSA. CDR3 DNA sequence: TGTGCCAGCAGCTTAAACAGCAACACTGAAGCTTTCTTT. Amino acids: CASSLNSNTEAFF.

This chain uses TRBV15 with TRBJ2-3; TRBD2 might be the D (5 bases). The CDR3 covers 11 residues. The ends were cut back, 4 bases at V and 9 bases at J, with 8 bases in the middle. In germline, CDR1 is LNHNV, CDR2 YYDKDF (reference sequence). CDR3 DNA: TGTGCCACCAGCACCGGGATAACGCAGTATTTT. This codes for CATSTGITQYF.

A few counts support this clonotype. The chain is built from TRBV20-1 and TRBJ2-7; TRBD1 agrees at 7 bases. Germline-derived CDR1 and CDR2 are DFQATT and SNEGSKA (reference sequence). J lost 0 bases, V lost 5 bases, and 10 bases had no gene match. The CDR3 consists of 15 residues. The CDR3 DNA is TGCAGTGCTCTCCCAGGGACAGCCTCCTCCTACGAGCAGTACTTC. Its protein product is CSALPGTASSYEQYF.

This clonotype was seen a few times. V and J are TRBV12-3 or TRBV12-4 and TRBJ1-1; D possibly corresponds to TRBD1 (5 bases). The length of the CDR3 is 11 residues. V lost 6 bases, J lost 6 bases, and 8 bases lay in between. The CDR3 bases are TGTGCCAGCAGGGGGGGTTCTGAAGCTTTCTTT. As protein: CASRGGSEAFF.

This clonotype showed up many times. The chain links TRBV6-1 to TRBJ1-1; D is unresolved. This CDR3 has 12 residues. Germline CDR1 MNHNS, CDR2 SASEGT. Trimming took off 7 bases at V and 5 bases at J, with 11 bases between the two ends. In nucleotides, the CDR3 is TGTGCCAGCATAGGGTTTAGGACTGAAGCTTTCTTT. This translates into CASIGFRTEAFF.